This TCR beta chain derives from a study of T-cell reconstitution after alpha-beta-depleted transplantation in children. Unique molecular identifiers were incorporated during preparation of the TCRbeta library. Each CDR3 protein is one row after TCRdb ran MiXCR on the PCR reads. Of 200,000 or so distinct CDR3 sequences in the sample, approximately 6.8% are singletons; the top ten hold 4.5% to 5.5%. General study points: After transplant, at about two months, alpha-beta T cells were reportedly derived from several hundred expanded graft clones. T-cell counts and diversity at one year post-transplant came mainly from newly produced T cells. Surviving recipient T cells and thymic progenitors produced the high day-60 TCRbeta diversity seen in some patients.

This clonotype came up many times. Antigen: not known. Germline V gives CDR1 DFQATT, CDR2 SNEGSKA (reference sequence). Trimming cost V 8 bases and J 4 bases; bases outside gene matches: 10. This CDR3 is built from 13 residues. This clonotype was sampled from a girl under three years old with combined immunodeficiency, due to receive a stem cell transplant. The chain recombines TRBV20-1 with TRBJ2-7; TRBD1 matches at 8 bases. The source was PBMCs, collected before TCRalphabeta/CD19-depleted stem cell transplant. Here the CDR3 DNA reads TGCAGTACCAGCCCCCAGGGGGCATACGAGCAGTACTTC. This sequence encodes CSTSPQGAYEQYF.